These T cell receptor beta chains were read from a single sample in a study of cytomegalovirus exposure and HLA in healthy donors. The protocol was immunoSEQ multiplex PCR, while the TCRdb copy is restricted to in-frame clones and leaves out a portion. The sample carries tens of thousands of clones, roughly 90% recorded once. The sequencing input was PBMCs. The receptors come from a woman aged 18-29 years in good health and CMV-seronegative. Both conserved end residues are part of each CDR3. The D gene is left open where the match is weak. A row's size may be missing; if present it is once, few, many or a size class.

d_call j_call v_call clone_size cdr3_aa cdr3_nt
TRBD2 TRBJ2-1 TRBV7-2 NA CASSWGLAGSLGGGEQFF TGTGCCAGCAGCTGGGGACTAGCGGGGTCTCTAGGGGGAGGGGAGCAGTTCTTC
NA TRBJ2-7 TRBV19 NA CASSPEGDYEQYF TGTGCCAGTAGTCCGGAAGGGGACTACGAGCAGTACTTC
NA TRBJ2-1 TRBV6-6 NA CASSYGENEQFF TGTGCCAGCAGTTACGGAGAAAATGAGCAGTTCTTC
TRBD1 TRBJ2-3 TRBV2 NA CASRGPGGTGPDTQYF TGTGCCAGCAGGGGACCCGGGGGGACAGGGCCAGATACGCAGTATTTT
NA TRBJ1-2 TRBV4-1 NA CASSQGPVSGYGYTF TGCGCCAGCAGCCAAGGTCCGGTTTCGGGCTATGGCTACACCTTC
TRBD2 TRBJ2-3 TRBV7-6 NA CASSETSGRDTQYF TGTGCCAGCAGCGAGACTAGCGGGAGAGATACGCAGTATTTT
TRBD1 TRBJ2-2 TRBV19 NA CASSINLGTGVTGELFF TGTGCCAGTAGTATAAATCTAGGGACAGGGGTCACCGGGGAGCTGTTTTTT
TRBD1 TRBJ2-2 TRBV28 NA CASSPHGQGKTGELFF TGTGCCAGCAGTCCCCACGGACAGGGCAAGACCGGGGAGCTGTTTTTT
NA TRBJ2-2 TRBV11-2 NA CASSLSGSHTGELFF TGTGCCAGCAGCTTGTCCGGGAGCCACACCGGGGAGCTGTTTTTT
TRBD2 TRBJ2-1 TRBV5-4 NA CASSWPGGPYEQFF TGTGCCAGCAGCTGGCCGGGGGGGCCCTATGAGCAGTTCTTC
TRBD1 TRBJ1-5 TRBV6-1 NA CASSGQGSNQPQHF TGTGCCAGCAGTGGACAGGGTAGCAATCAGCCCCAGCATTTT
NA TRBJ2-4 TRBV7-4 NA CASSLPGTTDIQYF TGTGCCAGCAGCTTACCAGGAACCACAGACATTCAGTACTTC
TRBD1 TRBJ2-3 TRBV5-1 NA CASAPPGQGKDTQYF TGCGCCAGCGCCCCGCCGGGACAGGGGAAAGATACGCAGTATTTT
NA TRBJ2-7 TRBV27 NA CASSLYSGPLAYEQYF TGTGCCAGCAGTTTATATTCCGGCCCCTTAGCGTACGAGCAGTACTTC
NA TRBJ2-7 TRBV6-5 NA CASSANVGGYEQYF TGTGCCAGCAGTGCGAACGTGGGGGGCTACGAGCAGTACTTC
TRBD1 TRBJ2-7 TRBV6-6 NA CASSQRGTGEVEQYF TGTGCCAGCAGTCAACGCGGGACAGGGGAGGTCGAGCAGTACTTC
NA TRBJ1-2 TRBV27 NA CASSLGQNYGYTF TGTGCCAGCAGTTTAGGTCAGAACTATGGCTACACCTTC
NA TRBJ2-7 TRBV27 NA CASRGTGFSYEQYF TGTGCCAGCAGAGGCACCGGGTTCTCCTACGAGCAGTACTTC
NA TRBJ2-5 TRBV2 once CASSSLGGQETQYF TGTGCCAGCAGTTCCCTAGGGGGCCAAGAGACCCAGTACTTC
TRBD1 TRBJ1-5 TRBV7-8 NA CASSLLRTGSNQPQHF TGTGCCAGCAGCCTTCTGCGGACAGGTAGCAATCAGCCCCAGCATTTT
TRBD2 TRBJ2-1 TRBV28 NA CASSSGAGGPVGEQFF TGTGCCAGCAGTTCAGGTGCGGGGGGGCCGGTTGGGGAGCAGTTCTTC
NA TRBJ2-1 TRBV15 NA CATSARTTTGYNEQFF TGTGCCACCAGCGCACGAACCACCACAGGGTACAATGAGCAGTTCTTC
NA TRBJ2-1 TRBV19 NA CASSADLSSGRFF TGTGCCAGTAGTGCCGACCTGAGTAGCGGTCGGTTCTTC
TRBD1 TRBJ1-4 TRBV7-2 NA CASSKTGQGDEKLFF TGTGCCAGCAGCAAAACCGGACAGGGTGATGAAAAACTGTTTTTT
NA TRBJ2-3 TRBV28 NA CASSGDLPTDTQYF TGTGCCAGCAGCGGGGACTTACCCACAGATACGCAGTATTTT
TRBD2 TRBJ2-4 TRBV19 NA CASSQGLVPIQYF TGTGCCAGTAGTCAGGGACTAGTCCCCATTCAGTACTTC
TRBD1 TRBJ2-6 TRBV6-1 NA CASATGEAGANVLTF TGTGCCAGTGCGACAGGGGAAGCTGGGGCCAACGTCCTGACTTTC
NA TRBJ2-7 TRBV27 NA CASLGAREQYF TGTGCCAGCCTGGGGGCCCGCGAGCAGTACTTC
TRBD1 TRBJ1-2 TRBV4-1 NA CASSQGGQGHYGYTF TGCGCCAGCAGCCAAGGGGGACAGGGCCACTATGGCTACACCTTC
NA TRBJ1-3 TRBV28 once CASSPPARPGTIYF TGTGCCAGCAGTCCCCCGGCCCGGCCGGGCACCATATATTTT
NA TRBJ1-4 TRBV10-2 NA CASSDPGTNEKLFF TGCGCCAGCAGTGACCCAGGGACTAATGAAAAACTGTTTTTT
NA TRBJ1-4 TRBV27 NA CASSPVLPAGNEKLFF TGTGCCAGCAGTCCCGTTTTGCCAGCGGGTAATGAAAAACTGTTTTTT
TRBD2 TRBJ2-1 TRBV5-4 NA CASSGTSGSSYNEQFF TGTGCCAGCAGCGGGACTAGCGGAAGCTCCTACAATGAGCAGTTCTTC
NA TRBJ1-1 TRBV12-5 NA CASLAVGGTEAFF TGTGCTAGTCTGGCCGTGGGAGGGACTGAAGCTTTCTTT
TRBD1 TRBJ1-2 TRBV5-6 NA CASSRGGRGHYGYTF TGTGCCAGCAGCCGAGGCGGCAGGGGGCACTATGGCTACACCTTC
TRBD1 TRBJ2-5 TRBV7-9 once CASSSRTGDGETQYF TGTGCCAGCAGCTCAAGAACAGGGGATGGAGAGACCCAGTACTTC
TRBD1 TRBJ2-2 TRBV10-3 NA CAISVPQKDRGLTRPTGELFF TGTGCCATCAGTGTGCCCCAAAAGGACAGGGGGCTTACCCGTCCTACCGGGGAGCTGTTTTTT
TRBD2 TRBJ2-5 TRBV27 NA CASSLLGVAGGNQETQYF TGTGCCAGCAGTTTATTGGGTGTAGCGGGGGGCAACCAAGAGACCCAGTACTTC
TRBD2 TRBJ2-7 TRBV27 NA CASGLAGRTYEQYF TGTGCCAGCGGACTAGCGGGAAGAACCTACGAGCAGTACTTC
NA TRBJ2-3 TRBV9 NA CASSGLTDTQYF TGTGCCAGCAGCGGACTGACAGATACGCAGTATTTT
NA TRBJ2-7 TRBV27 NA CASSFHGATYEQYF TGTGCCAGCAGTTTTCATGGAGCGACCTACGAGCAGTACTTC
TRBD2 TRBJ2-7 TRBV7-9 NA CASSARLAGGDEQYF TGTGCCAGCAGCGCCCGACTAGCGGGAGGGGACGAGCAGTACTTC
NA TRBJ1-3 TRBV7-2 NA CASSFDSLPGNTIYF TGTGCCAGCAGCTTCGACAGCCTCCCTGGAAACACCATATATTTT
TRBD1 TRBJ2-1 TRBV2 NA CASTTDRATDNEQFF TGTGCCAGCACTACGGACAGGGCGACCGACAATGAGCAGTTCTTC
TRBD2 TRBJ2-4 TRBV7-9 NA CASSPLTSGAELAKNIQYF TGTGCCAGCAGCCCGCTAACTAGCGGGGCTGAGCTAGCCAAAAACATTCAGTACTTC
NA TRBJ1-5 TRBV28 NA CETAIGVGDQPQHF TGTGAGACAGCAATTGGGGTTGGCGATCAGCCCCAGCATTTT
NA TRBJ1-1 TRBV15 NA CATSSQINREAFF TGTGCCACCAGCAGTCAGATTAACAGGGAAGCTTTCTTT
TRBD1 TRBJ1-6 TRBV6-8 NA CATGGDRGNSPLHF TGTGCCACCGGCGGGGACAGGGGCAATTCACCCCTCCACTTT
NA TRBJ1-2 TRBV29-1 NA CSVTNTSTGSGYTF TGCAGCGTCACCAACACTTCGACAGGCTCTGGCTACACCTTC